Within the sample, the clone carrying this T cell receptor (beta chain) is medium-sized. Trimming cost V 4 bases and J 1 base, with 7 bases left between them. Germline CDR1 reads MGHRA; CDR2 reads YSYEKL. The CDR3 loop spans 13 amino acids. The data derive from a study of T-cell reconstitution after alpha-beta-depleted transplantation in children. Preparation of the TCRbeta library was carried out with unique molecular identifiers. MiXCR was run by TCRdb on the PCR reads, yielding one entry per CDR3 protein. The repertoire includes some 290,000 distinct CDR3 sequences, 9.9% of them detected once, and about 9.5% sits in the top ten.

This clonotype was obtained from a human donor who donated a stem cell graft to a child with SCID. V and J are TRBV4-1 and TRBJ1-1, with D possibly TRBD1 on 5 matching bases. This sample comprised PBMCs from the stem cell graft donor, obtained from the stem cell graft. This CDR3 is CASSRGENTEAFF. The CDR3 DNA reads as TGCGCCAGCAGCCGGGGGGAGAACACTGAAGCTTTCTTT.